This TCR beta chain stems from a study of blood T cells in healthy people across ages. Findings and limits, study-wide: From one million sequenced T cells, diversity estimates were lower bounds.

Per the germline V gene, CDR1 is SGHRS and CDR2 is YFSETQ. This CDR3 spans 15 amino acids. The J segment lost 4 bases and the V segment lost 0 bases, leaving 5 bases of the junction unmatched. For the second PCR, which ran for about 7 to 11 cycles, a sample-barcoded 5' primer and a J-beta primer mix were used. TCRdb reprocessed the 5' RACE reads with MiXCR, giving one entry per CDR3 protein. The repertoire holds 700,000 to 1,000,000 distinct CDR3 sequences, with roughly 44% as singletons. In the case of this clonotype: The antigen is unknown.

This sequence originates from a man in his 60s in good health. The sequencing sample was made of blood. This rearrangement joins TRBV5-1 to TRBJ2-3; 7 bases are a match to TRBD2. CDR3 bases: TGCGCCAGCAGCTTGGAGCGGGGCTGGGCAGATACGCAGTATTTT. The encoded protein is CASSLERGWADTQYF.